The source of this T cell receptor beta chain is a study of blood T cell repertoires in COVID-19. In the study overall: COVID-19 samples from acute and convalescent phases originated in the United States, Italy and Spain. The analysed material was cDNA or gDNA that came from T cells, B-cell-depleted T cells, or PBMCs.

Original processing methods: Amplification from reference gene primers served as the basis for estimated nucleated cell counts. Repertoires were generated with immunoSEQ multiplex PCR, while TCRdb's copy carries only in-frame clones and drops some. The V and J calls and clone size are taken from that table; D and trimming were inferred from the DNA. The sample includes around 70,000 clones, less than 85% of them seen just once. This CDR3 contains 13 residues. V was cut by 10 bases and J by 8 bases, with 15 bases left in between. Germline V gene sequence: CDR1 SGHTA, CDR2 FQGNSA. The sequencing input was peripheral blood. This chain links TRBV7-2 with TRBJ1-6; D not certain. The clonotype was recovered from a man between 60 and 75 years old with acute or convalescent COVID-19. CDR3 nucleotides: TGTGCCACCTCGATCCGGGAGGATTCACCCCTCCACTTT. Translating it yields CATSIREDSPLHF.